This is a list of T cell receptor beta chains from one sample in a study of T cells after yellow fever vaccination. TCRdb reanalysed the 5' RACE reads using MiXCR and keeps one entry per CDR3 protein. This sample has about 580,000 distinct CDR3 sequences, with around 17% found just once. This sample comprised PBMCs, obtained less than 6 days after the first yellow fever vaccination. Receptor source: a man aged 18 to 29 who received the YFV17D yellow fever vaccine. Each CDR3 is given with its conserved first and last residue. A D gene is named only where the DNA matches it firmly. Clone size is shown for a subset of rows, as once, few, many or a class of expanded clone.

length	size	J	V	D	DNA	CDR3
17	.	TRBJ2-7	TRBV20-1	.	TGCAGTGCTAGGGGGGGCGGTTTAGGAGAATATACCTACGAGCAGTACTTC	CSARGGGLGEYTYEQYF
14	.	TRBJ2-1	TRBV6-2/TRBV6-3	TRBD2	TGTGCCAGCAGTTTTACTAGCGTCGACAATGAGCAGTTCTTC	CASSFTSVDNEQFF
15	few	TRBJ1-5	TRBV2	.	TGTGCCAGCAACCCAGAAGGACAAGTCGGACAGCCCCAGCATTTT	CASNPEGQVGQPQHF
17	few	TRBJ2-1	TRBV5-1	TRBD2	TGCGCCAGCAGCTTGGACTTAGCGGGGGGTGCCTACAATGAGCAGTTCTTC	CASSLDLAGGAYNEQFF
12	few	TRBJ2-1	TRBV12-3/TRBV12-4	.	TGTGCCAGCAGTTTACAGTTAAGTGAGCAGTTCTTC	CASSLQLSEQFF
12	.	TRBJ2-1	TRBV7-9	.	TGTGCCAGCAGCTTACAAGGGCTTGAGCAGTTCTTC	CASSLQGLEQFF
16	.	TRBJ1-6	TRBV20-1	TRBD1	TGCAGTGCTAACACAGGGGCGAGCTCCTATAATTCACCCCTCCACTTT	CSANTGASSYNSPLHF
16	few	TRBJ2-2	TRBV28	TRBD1	TGTGCCAGCAGTGCCCCCGGGACAGGGATCACCGGGGAGCTGTTTTTT	CASSAPGTGITGELFF
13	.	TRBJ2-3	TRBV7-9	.	TGTGCCAGCAGCTCGAGATTGGACAATACGCAGTATTTT	CASSSRLDNTQYF
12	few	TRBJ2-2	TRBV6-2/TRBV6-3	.	TGTGCCAGCAGTCCGACTATCCGGGAGCTGTTTTTT	CASSPTIRELFF
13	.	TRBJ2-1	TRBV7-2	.	TGTGCCAGCAGCCCAAACGAGGACAATGAGCAGTTCTTC	CASSPNEDNEQFF
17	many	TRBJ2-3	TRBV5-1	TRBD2	TGCGCCAGCAGCTGGGGGACTAGCGGGGGTAGCACAGATACGCAGTATTTT	CASSWGTSGGSTDTQYF
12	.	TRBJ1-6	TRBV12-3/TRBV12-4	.	TGTGCCAGCAGTTTACAACTTTCACCCCTCCACTTT	CASSLQLSPLHF
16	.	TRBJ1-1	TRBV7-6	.	TGTGCCAGCAGCTTAGCGTTTAGGGGCGGGAACACTGAAGCTTTCTTT	CASSLAFRGGNTEAFF
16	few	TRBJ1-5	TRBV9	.	TGTGCCAGCAGCGTAGGATCTGCGGTCCTTGGTCAGCCCCAGCATTTT	CASSVGSAVLGQPQHF
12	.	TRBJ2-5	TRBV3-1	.	TGTGCCAGCAGCCAAGAGCGTGAGACCCAGTACTTC	CASSQERETQYF
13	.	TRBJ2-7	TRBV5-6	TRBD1	TGTGCCAGCAGCAGCCAGGGGGTCCACGAGCAGTACTTC	CASSSQGVHEQYF
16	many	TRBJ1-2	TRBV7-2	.	TGTGCCAGCAGCTTAGTGGCTGGGGGGCAAGTACTCGGCTACACCTTC	CASSLVAGGQVLGYTF
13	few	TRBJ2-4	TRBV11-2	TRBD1	TGTGCCAGCAGCTTTAGACAGGGAAACATTCAGTACTTC	CASSFRQGNIQYF
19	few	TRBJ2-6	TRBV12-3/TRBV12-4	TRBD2	TGTGCCAGCAGTCTCGCGGGACTAGCGGGGGGTACTGGGGCCAACGTCCTGACTTTC	CASSLAGLAGGTGANVLTF
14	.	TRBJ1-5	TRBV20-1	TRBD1	TGCAGTGCTAGGAGCCAGGGGGTGAATCAGCCCCAGCATTTT	CSARSQGVNQPQHF
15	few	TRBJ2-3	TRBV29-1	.	TGCAGCGTTGAAGATAGCAATAGCAGCACAGATACGCAGTATTTT	CSVEDSNSSTDTQYF
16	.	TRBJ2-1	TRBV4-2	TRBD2	TGTGCCAGCAGCCACCCTCTCGGGGGGGCCATACTTGAGCAGTTCTTC	CASSHPLGGAILEQFF
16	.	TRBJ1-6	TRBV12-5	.	TGTGCTAGTGGTTTGGTAGAGACAGTATTAACCGCGACCCTCCACTTT	CASGLVETVLTATLHF
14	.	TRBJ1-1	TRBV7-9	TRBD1	TGTGCCAGCAGCCCCGGGACAGGGCTCACTGAAGCTTTCTTT	CASSPGTGLTEAFF
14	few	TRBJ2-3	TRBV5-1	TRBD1	TGCGCCAGCAGCCTGACAGGGACCCAAGATACGCAGTATTTT	CASSLTGTQDTQYF
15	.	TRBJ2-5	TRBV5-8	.	TGTGCCAGCAGCCCCATGGGACGTTTGGAAGAGACCCAGTACTTC	CASSPMGRLEETQYF
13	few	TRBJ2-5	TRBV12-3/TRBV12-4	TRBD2	TGTGCCAGCAGTAGACTGGGAGGGGAGACCCAGTACTTC	CASSRLGGETQYF
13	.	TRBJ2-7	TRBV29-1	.	TGCAGCGTTGCCGTAGGGGGGGGATACGAGCAGTACTTC	CSVAVGGGYEQYF
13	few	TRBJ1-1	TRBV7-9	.	TGTGCCAGCAGCTTATCCGGGATACCTGTAGCTTTCTTT	CASSLSGIPVAFF
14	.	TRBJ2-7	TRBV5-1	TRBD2	TGCGCCAGCAGCTTGGGGCTAGCGGGGGGCGAGCAGTACTTC	CASSLGLAGGEQYF
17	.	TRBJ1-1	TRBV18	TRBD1	TGTGCCAGCTCACGAAGCAGCAACAGGGCAGGGGGGACTGAAGCTTTCTTT	CASSRSSNRAGGTEAFF
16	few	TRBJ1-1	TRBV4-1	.	TGCGCCAGCAGCCAAGAAATGGGGCGCCCGAACACTGAAGCTTTCTTT	CASSQEMGRPNTEAFF
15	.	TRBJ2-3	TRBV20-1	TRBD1	TGCAGTGCCGTCGCGGACAGGGGCGGCACAGATACGCAGTATTTT	CSAVADRGGTDTQYF
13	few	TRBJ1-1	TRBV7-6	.	TGTGCCAGCAGCGCCACAACAAACACTGAAGCTTTCTTT	CASSATTNTEAFF
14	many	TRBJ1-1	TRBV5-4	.	TGTGCCAGCAGCTTCGGGGGGGCAGAAACTGAAGCTTTCTTT	CASSFGGAETEAFF
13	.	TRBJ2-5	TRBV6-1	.	TGTGCCAACTCCGAACTAGGGGGACGGACCCAGTACTTC	CANSELGGRTQYF
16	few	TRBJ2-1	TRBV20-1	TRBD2	TGCAGTGCTAGCGGGGGGACGGCCGAATGGGACAATGAGCAGTTCTTC	CSASGGTAEWDNEQFF
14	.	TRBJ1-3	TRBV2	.	TGTGCCAGCAGGGAAGGACGGAGTGGAAACACCATATATTTT	CASREGRSGNTIYF
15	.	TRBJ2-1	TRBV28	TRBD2	TGTGCCAGCAGGCTTCTAGCGGGGGGAAACAATGAGCAGTTCTTC	CASRLLAGGNNEQFF
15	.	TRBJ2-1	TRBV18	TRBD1	TGTGCCAGCTCACCAGGGACAGGGACCTACAATGAGCAGTTCTTC	CASSPGTGTYNEQFF
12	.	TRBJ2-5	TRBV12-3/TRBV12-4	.	TGTGCCAGCAGTTTTCGATGGGAGACCCAGTACTTC	CASSFRWETQYF
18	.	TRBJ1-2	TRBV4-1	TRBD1	TGCGCCAGCAGCCAGCACGGACAGGGAACAGGCAGGATCGATGGCTACACCTTC	CASSQHGQGTGRIDGYTF
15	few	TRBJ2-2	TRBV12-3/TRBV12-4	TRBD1	TGTGCCAGCAGTTTACGGCAGGGGGCAGCCGGGGAGCTGTTTTTT	CASSLRQGAAGELFF
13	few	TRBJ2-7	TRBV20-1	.	TGCAGTACACCACAGGGGACTAGCTACGAGCAGTACTTC	CSTPQGTSYEQYF